These 15 T cell receptor beta chains came from one sample sequenced in a study of identical twins. Each CDR3 protein is one row after TCRdb ran MiXCR on the 5' RACE reads. The profile covers about 720,000 distinct CDR3 sequences, with 15% to 20% appearing a single time and under 15% taken by the ten largest. The same data also contributed to another study, on T cells expressing NK-cell markers.

The sample comprised PBMCs. These receptors came from a woman between 18 and 30 years old in good health.

V gene TRBV20-1 combines with J gene TRBJ2-1, with D unclear. The CDR3 contains 13 residues. CDR1 and CDR2 from the germline V gene are DFQATT and SNEGSKA (reference sequence). The CDR3 DNA reads TGCAGCGTCCGAGCGCCAGCCTACAATGAGCAGTTCTTC. Its protein is CSVRAPAYNEQFF.

This chain links TRBV12-3 or TRBV12-4 with TRBJ2-3, with TRBD2 matching 13 bases. The CDR3 extends over 17 amino acids. The J segment lost 2 bases and the V segment lost 5 bases, leaving 7 bases of the junction unmatched. The chain's CDR3 is CASSPRTSGSLTDTQYF. Here the CDR3 DNA reads TGTGCCAGCAGTCCGCGGACTAGCGGGAGTCTCACAGATACGCAGTATTTT.

V and J are TRBV7-9 and TRBJ2-7, with D possibly TRBD2 on 6 matching bases. Germline V gene data show CDR1 as SEHNR and CDR2 as FQNEAQ (reference sequence). Trimming took 8 bases from V and 3 from J, leaving 17 bases between them. The CDR3 covers 14 residues. CDR3 sequence reads: CASGPSDGSYEQYF. The CDR3 nucleotides read TGTGCCAGCGGACCGTCGGACGGGAGCTACGAGCAGTACTTC. Supplemented by reference TRBV7-9 and TRBJ2-7, the full variable domain reads DTGVSQNPRHKITKRGQNVTFRCDPISEHNRLYWYRQTLGQGPEFLTYFQNEAQLEKSRLLSDRFSAERPKGSFSTLEIQRTEQGDSAMYLCASGPSDGSYEQYFGPGTRLTVT.

This clonotype has a handful of counts. The chain links TRBV27 to TRBJ2-2; 11 bases agree with TRBD2. The CDR3 covers 16 residues. V shed 8 bases and J 5 bases; nucleotides not matched to a gene: 10. CDR1 and CDR2 from the germline V gene are MNHEY and SMNVEV (reference sequence). This chain's CDR3 is CASFLLAGGATGELFF. CDR3 nucleotide sequence: TGTGCCAGCTTCCTCCTAGCGGGGGGTGCGACCGGGGAGCTGTTTTTT.

This rearrangement joins TRBV20-1 to TRBJ2-7, with 7 bases lining up with TRBD2. The CDR3 runs to 14 residues. CDR1 DFQATT and CDR2 SNEGSKA come from the germline V gene (reference sequence). Losses at the gene ends were 6 bases for V and 2 bases for J; bases not matched to a gene: 10. CDR3 DNA: TGCAGTGCCTCCGTGGGGGGGGGAACCTACGAGCAGTACTTC. This sequence encodes CSASVGGGTYEQYF.

This clonotype was picked up a small number of times. The J gene is TRBJ1-1, the V gene TRBV12-3 or TRBV12-4, with 9 bases that match TRBD1. The CDR3 is 15 amino acids. J was trimmed by 4 bases and V by 6 bases; bases with no gene match: 9. The CDR3 coding sequence is TGTGCCAGCAGGCCCCTTACAGGGGGCCGCACTGAAGCTTTCTTT. Residues: CASRPLTGGRTEAFF.

V gene TRBV10-3 combines with J gene TRBJ1-4; 8 bases are shared with TRBD1. CDR1 is ENHRY, CDR2 SYGVKD, per germline. The CDR3 runs 15 residues. Trimming at V came to 6 bases and at J to 2 bases, leaving 5 bases not matched to a gene. The CDR3 DNA reads as TGTGCCATCAGGACAGGGGAAGCGACTAATGAAAAACTGTTTTTT. Translating gives CAIRTGEATNEKLFF.

This clonotype turned up a few times. This rearrangement joins TRBV4-3 to TRBJ2-2; D remains unclear. The CDR3 sequence is 13 residues long. Germline V lookup: CDR1 LGHNA, CDR2 YSLEER. The V and J ends lost 4 bases and 6 bases respectively, with 9 bases between them. CDR3 amino acids: CASSPVSPGELFF. In DNA form, the CDR3 reads TGCGCCAGCAGCCCCGTTTCTCCCGGGGAGCTGTTTTTT.

This chain links TRBV7-6 with TRBJ1-4, with 8 nucleotides matching TRBD1. Trimming at V came to 5 bases and at J to 8 bases, leaving 10 bases not matched to a gene. CDR1 is SGHVS, CDR2 FNYEAQ, per germline. The length of the CDR3 is 15 residues. CDR3 in amino acids: CASSRYRDRQEKLFF. CDR3 in DNA: TGTGCCAGCAGCCGCTACCGGGACAGGCAAGAAAAACTGTTTTTT.

This clonotype has only a few counts. This chain uses TRBV27 with TRBJ2-5; TRBD1 might be the D (6 bases). This CDR3 contains 14 residues. From germline, CDR1 is MNHEY and CDR2 SMNVEV (reference sequence). V lost 6 bases, J lost 1 base, and 12 bases lay in between. The CDR3 DNA is TGTGCCAGCAGCGGGACATTTGTCCAAGAGACCCAGTACTTC. This gives the protein CASSGTFVQETQYF.

This clonotype turned up a few times. J is TRBJ2-1 and V is TRBV29-1; 9 nucleotides line up with TRBD2. V was clipped by 4 bases and J by 3 bases; unmatched bases: 19. The CDR3 is 19 residues long. Germline assignment: CDR1 SQVTM and CDR2 ANQGSEA. In nucleotides, the CDR3 is TGCAGCGTTGTGTTTTGGAGTCGCCGGCGGGAGGGCTTCTACAATGAGCAGTTCTTC. Amino acid sequence: CSVVFWSRRREGFYNEQFF.

This clonotype appeared a few times. Here the CDR3 reads CASSPLLERLGEQFF. For the CDR3, the DNA is TGTGCCAGCAGCCCTTTATTAGAAAGGTTGGGTGAGCAGTTCTTC. The chain combines TRBV11-2 with TRBJ2-1; D is ambiguous. The CDR3 runs 15 residues. Trimming removed 5 bases at V and 9 bases at J, with 20 bases between. Germline-derived CDR1 and CDR2 are SGHAT and FQNNGV.

The chain combines TRBV5-1 with TRBJ2-1; 7 nucleotides match TRBD2. V lost 0 bases, J lost 2 bases, and 5 bases stayed unmatched. The CDR3 extends over 16 amino acids. Germline V gene sequence: CDR1 SGHRS, CDR2 YFSETQ. As DNA, the CDR3 is TGCGCCAGCAGCTTGGACCCTAGCGGCACCTACAATGAGCAGTTCTTC. This translates into CASSLDPSGTYNEQFF. Combining the CDR3 with reference TRBV5-1 and TRBJ2-1 gives the whole variable domain KAGVTQTPRYLIKTRGQQVTLSCSPISGHRSVSWYQQTPGQGLQFLFEYFSETQRNKGNFPGRFSGRQFSNSRSEMNVSTLELGDSALYLCASSLDPSGTYNEQFFGPGTRLTVL.

This clonotype turned up a few times. This rearrangement joins TRBV5-1 to TRBJ1-1; no firm D call. There are 16 residues in the CDR3. Germline V gene data show CDR1 as SGHRS and CDR2 as YFSETQ. Trimming shortened V by 0 bases and J by 0 bases, and 12 bases separated the two germline ends. The CDR3 DNA follows: TGCGCCAGCAGCTTGGCGGTAGGTAACATGAACACTGAAGCTTTCTTT. Its protein is CASSLAVGNMNTEAFF.

This clonotype has more than one count but fewer than ten. The chain has TRBV5-1 and TRBJ2-1, with 8 bases lining up with TRBD1. Germline trimming cut 4 bases from V and 11 bases from J; bases unmatched to any gene: 5. Germline values: CDR1 SGHRS, CDR2 YFSETQ. The CDR3 has 12 amino acids. The CDR3 DNA sequence: TGCGCCAGCAGCCACGGACAGGGCAAGCAGTTCTTC. Translated, it gives CASSHGQGKQFF.